The 11 T cell receptor beta chains listed next were all sequenced from one sample in a study of blood T cell repertoires in COVID-19. Data came from immunoSEQ multiplex PCR; TCRdb stores just in-frame clones and leaves some out. Of fewer than 350,000 clones in the sample, approximately 87% are singletons; the top ten hold about an eighth. Source material: peripheral blood. The source is a woman aged 25 to 45 with COVID-19, enrolled during active disease.

This clone is a singleton in its sample. The J gene is TRBJ2-1, the V gene TRBV2; 7 nucleotides line up with TRBD2. Trimming at V came to 2 bases and at J to 0 bases, leaving 1 base not matched to a gene. CDR3 length equals 15 residues. CDR1 and CDR2 (germline): SNHLY, FYNNEI. CDR3 DNA: TGTGCCAGCAGTGAAACGGGGGGCTCCTACAATGAGCAGTTCTTC. Protein product: CASSETGGSYNEQFF.

CDR3 DNA sequence: TGTGCCAGCGGGGACAGGGGTTTAGGCTACACCTTC. Its translation: CASGDRGLGYTF. The chain employs TRBV6-5 and TRBJ1-2; the match to TRBD1 covers 10 bases. This CDR3 is built from 12 residues. In germline, CDR1 is MNHEY, CDR2 SVGAGI. The ends lost 8 bases at V and 8 bases at J; junction bases unmatched: 5.

V usage is TRBV29-1 and J usage is TRBJ2-7; D may be TRBD1 (5 bases). V lost 4 bases, J lost 2 bases, and 12 bases lay in between. From germline, CDR1 is SQVTM and CDR2 ANQGSEA. This CDR3 spans 13 amino acids. CDR3 sequence reads: CSVASQTAYEQYF. In nucleotides, the CDR3 is TGCAGCGTTGCCTCCCAGACAGCCTACGAGCAGTACTTC.

The rearrangement links TRBV6-2 or TRBV6-3 to TRBJ2-6; D is unresolved. V lost 0 bases and J 6 bases, leaving 18 bases between the germline ends. This CDR3 contains 18 residues. CDR1 and CDR2 (germline): MNHEY, SVGEGT. As DNA, the CDR3 is TGTGCCAGCAGTTACTCGTCCCCCCCTAGTCCGGAGGCCAACGTCCTGACTTTC. Its protein product is CASSYSSPPSPEANVLTF.

CDR3 residues: CASSLRSPGWGSYEQYF. The CDR3 region has the DNA TGTGCCAGCAGTTTAAGGAGCCCAGGGTGGGGATCCTACGAGCAGTACTTC. The chain couples TRBV27 to TRBJ2-7, with a weak D call TRBD1 (5 bases). In germline, CDR1 is MNHEY, CDR2 SMNVEV (reference sequence). V dropped 2 bases and J dropped 1 base, with 18 bases sitting between them. The CDR3 covers 17 residues.

The chain couples TRBV2 to TRBJ2-7; D uncertain. Germline CDR1 is SNHLY and CDR2 is FYNNEI. The CDR3 consists of 11 residues. The V end lost 5 bases, the J end lost 3 bases, and 5 bases lay between the germline ends. The CDR3 reads CASSPNYEQYF. The CDR3 bases are TGTGCCAGCAGTCCTAACTACGAGCAGTACTTC.

The V call is TRBV24-1, the J call TRBJ2-3, with a possible D match to TRBD1 (6 bases). This CDR3 is built from 17 residues. Germline CDR1 is KGHDR and CDR2 is SFDVKD. The V and J ends lost 7 bases and 1 base respectively, with 20 bases between them. The CDR3 region is CATSDPVGQFGTDTQYF. CDR3 DNA sequence: TGTGCCACCAGCGACCCAGTCGGACAGTTTGGCACAGATACGCAGTATTTT.

The rearrangement joins TRBV28 to TRBJ2-1, with D perhaps TRBD2 (7 bases). This CDR3 has 15 residues. Germline V gives CDR1 MDHEN, CDR2 SYDVKM. V shed 6 bases and J shed 4 bases, with 16 bases lying between them. The CDR3 DNA is TGTGCCAGCAGGGGGGGGGCCTCTATATACAATGAGCAGTTCTTC. Translated: CASRGGASIYNEQFF.

This clone was detected once. V and J are TRBV24-1 and TRBJ2-1; 8 nucleotides align to TRBD2. Trimming at V came to 4 bases and at J to 4 bases, leaving 17 bases not matched to a gene. The CDR3 is 19 residues long. Germline CDR1 KGHDR, CDR2 SFDVKD. The CDR3 loop is CATSDSRRGVAEKYNEQFF. The CDR3 DNA follows: TGTGCCACCAGTGACTCCCGGCGGGGGGTAGCGGAGAAGTACAATGAGCAGTTCTTC.

The chain recombines TRBV25-1 with TRBJ2-5; 9 bases map to TRBD2. This CDR3 has 15 amino acids. The V and J ends lost 6 bases and 3 bases, in that order; junction bases with no gene match: 8. Germline values: CDR1 MGHDK, CDR2 SYGVNS. CDR3 in amino acids: CASSSGTSFEETQYF. The CDR3 nucleotides read TGTGCCAGCAGCTCCGGGACTAGCTTTGAAGAGACCCAGTACTTC.

The J gene is TRBJ1-1, the V gene TRBV7-9; perhaps TRBD1 as D (6 bases). Germline CDR1 is SEHNR and CDR2 is FQNEAQ (reference sequence). This CDR3 region has 15 residues. Trimming took off 4 bases at V and 11 bases at J, with 23 bases between the two ends. The CDR3 spells CASSSPGLGGARAFF. CDR3 sequence (DNA): TGTGCCAGCAGCTCCCCTGGTCTTGGGGGCGCGAGGGCTTTCTTT. Based on the CDR3 plus reference TRBV7-9 and TRBJ1-1, the full variable domain is DTGVSQNPRHKITKRGQNVTFRCDPISEHNRLYWYRQTLGQGPEFLTYFQNEAQLEKSRLLSDRFSAERPKGSFSTLEIQRTEQGDSAMYLCASSSPGLGGARAFFGQGTRLTVV.